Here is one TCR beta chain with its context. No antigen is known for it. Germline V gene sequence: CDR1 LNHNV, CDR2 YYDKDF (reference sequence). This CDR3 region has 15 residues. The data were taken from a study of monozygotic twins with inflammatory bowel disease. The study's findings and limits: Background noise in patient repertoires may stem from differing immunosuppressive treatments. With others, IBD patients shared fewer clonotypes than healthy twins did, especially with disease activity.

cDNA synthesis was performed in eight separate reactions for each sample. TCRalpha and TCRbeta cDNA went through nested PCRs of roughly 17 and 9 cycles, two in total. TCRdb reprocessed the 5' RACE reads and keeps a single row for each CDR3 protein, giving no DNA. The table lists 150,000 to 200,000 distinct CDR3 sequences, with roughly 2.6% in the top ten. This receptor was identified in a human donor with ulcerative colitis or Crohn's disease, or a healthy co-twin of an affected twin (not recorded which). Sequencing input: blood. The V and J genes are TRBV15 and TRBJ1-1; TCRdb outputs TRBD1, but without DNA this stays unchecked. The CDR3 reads CPTSSAGTGNTEAFF.